The 10 T cell receptor beta chains given below trace back to one sample, sequenced in a study of blood T cell repertoires in COVID-19. The protocol was immunoSEQ multiplex PCR, while the TCRdb copy is restricted to in-frame clones and leaves out a portion. The sample holds over 200,000 clones; around 82% are singletons and the top ten take approximately 4%. Sequencing was done on a sample of peripheral blood. The receptor source for this set is a man aged 50-60 years with active or convalescent COVID-19.

V usage is TRBV6-2 or TRBV6-3 and J usage is TRBJ2-1; 11 bases fit TRBD2. The CDR3 length is 16 residues. V gave up 6 bases and J gave up 3 bases; unmatched junction bases: 7. Germline assignment: CDR1 MNHEY and CDR2 SVGEGT. CDR3 sequence (DNA): TGTGCCAGCAGCCGACGACTAGCGGGGAACTACAATGAGCAGTTCTTC. This codes for CASSRRLAGNYNEQFF.

This chain connects TRBV4-2 to TRBJ2-2; possibly TRBD1 for D (5 bases). CDR3 length equals 16 residues. CDR1 and CDR2 from the germline V gene are LGHNA and YNFKEQ. Trimming removed 0 bases at V and 4 bases at J, with 12 bases between. The DNA for the CDR3 is TGTGCCAGCAGCCAAGATGAGGCGCAGGGCACCGGGGAGCTGTTTTTT. Its translation: CASSQDEAQGTGELFF.

The gene calls are TRBV19 and TRBJ1-1, with a tentative D call TRBD1 (5 bases). The CDR3 contains 15 residues. V was cut by 2 bases and J by 4 bases, with 14 bases left in between. Germline V CDR1 and CDR2: LNHDA, SQIVND (reference sequence). CDR3 loop: CASSISLGGSTEAFF. Here the CDR3 DNA reads TGTGCCAGTAGTATATCCCTCGGGGGGAGCACTGAAGCTTTCTTT.

The chain has TRBV27 and TRBJ2-2; TRBD1 agrees at 7 bases. Trimming cost V 3 bases and J 4 bases; bases outside gene matches: 8. Per the germline V gene, CDR1 is MNHEY and CDR2 is SMNVEV (reference sequence). This CDR3 has 16 amino acids. CDR3 in amino acids: CASSFQGQVTTGELFF. The CDR3 DNA reads as TGTGCCAGCAGTTTCCAAGGACAGGTCACCACCGGGGAGCTGTTTTTT.

CDR3 sequence (DNA): TGTGCCAGCAGCTTAGGGGGGCTCACAGATACGCAGTATTTT. Its protein product is CASSLGGLTDTQYF. V gene TRBV11-3 combines with J gene TRBJ2-3, with D possibly TRBD1 on 6 matching bases. CDR3 length: 14 residues. Germline V CDR1 and CDR2: SGHNT, YENEEA. V shed 1 base and J shed 2 bases, with 7 bases lying between them.

This clone showed up just a few times. The J gene is TRBJ2-2, the V gene TRBV2, with 7 bases identical to TRBD1. The CDR3 is made up of 13 amino acids. Germline V gene data show CDR1 as SNHLY and CDR2 as FYNNEI. V was pared by 4 bases and J by 6 bases, with 2 bases of the junction left unmatched. DNA for the CDR3: TGTGCCAGCAGTGCGACAGGGCCCGGGGAGCTGTTTTTT. Its translation: CASSATGPGELFF.

The chain employs TRBV16 and TRBJ2-7; D might be TRBD2 (6 bases). Trimming shortened V by 2 bases and J by 2 bases, and 19 bases separated the two germline ends. The germline V gene has CDR1 KGHSY and CDR2 FQNENV. This CDR3 has 17 residues. The CDR3 region is CASSQGRNSEEAYEQYF. CDR3 coding DNA: TGTGCCAGCAGCCAAGGGAGGAACAGCGAGGAGGCCTACGAGCAGTACTTC.

The chain has TRBV28 and TRBJ1-2; TRBD1 might be the D (5 bases). This CDR3 contains 17 residues. CDR1 MDHEN and CDR2 SYDVKM come from the germline V gene. Trimming pared 1 base from V and 2 bases from J, leaving 17 bases between. The chain's CDR3 is CASSLLGRVSYNYGYTF. CDR3 DNA sequence: TGTGCCAGCAGTTTATTAGGCAGGGTTTCCTACAACTATGGCTACACCTTC.

There are a few counts of this clone. The rearrangement links TRBV5-8 to TRBJ1-5; D possibly corresponds to TRBD1 (5 bases). V lost 3 bases and J 3 bases, leaving 10 bases between the germline ends. Germline-derived CDR1 and CDR2 are SGHTS and YDEGEE. The CDR3 has 14 amino acids. CDR3 DNA sequence: TGTGCCAGCAGCTGGTACAGGCCCAATCAGCCCCAGCATTTT. Protein product: CASSWYRPNQPQHF.

The chain links TRBV28 to TRBJ2-3; unclear D gene. The germline V and J ends were trimmed by 1 base and 9 bases, with 11 bases remaining between them. In germline, CDR1 is MDHEN, CDR2 SYDVKM. CDR3 size: 13 residues. In DNA, the CDR3 is TGTGCCAGCAGTTTATCGAGACACATCACGCAGTATTTT. This sequence encodes CASSLSRHITQYF.